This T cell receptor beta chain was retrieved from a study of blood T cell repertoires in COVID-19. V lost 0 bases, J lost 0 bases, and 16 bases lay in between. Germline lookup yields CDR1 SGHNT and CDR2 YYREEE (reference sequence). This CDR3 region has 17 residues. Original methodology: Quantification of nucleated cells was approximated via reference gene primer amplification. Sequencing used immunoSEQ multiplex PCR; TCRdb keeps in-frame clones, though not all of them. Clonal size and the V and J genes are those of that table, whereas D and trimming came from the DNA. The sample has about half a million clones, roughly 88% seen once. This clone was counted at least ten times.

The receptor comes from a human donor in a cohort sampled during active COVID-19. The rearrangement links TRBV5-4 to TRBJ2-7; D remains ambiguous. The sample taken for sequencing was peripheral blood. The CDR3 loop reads CASSLVRVYLFSYEQYF. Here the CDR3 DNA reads TGTGCCAGCAGCTTGGTTCGGGTTTACCTCTTCTCCTACGAGCAGTACTTC.